This TCR beta chain was sequenced for a study of radiotherapy plus CTLA-4 blockade in lung cancer. Overall study context: Patients showed objective responses in 18% of cases, and disease control was achieved by roughly 30%.

TCRdb's table, derived via immunoSEQ multiplex PCR, lists solely in-frame clones and lacks some. The sample lists about 25,000 clones; approximately 70% were seen once. The CDR3 runs to 16 residues. Germline V gives CDR1 LGHNA, CDR2 YSLEER. V was pared by 4 bases and J by 8 bases, with 23 bases between. Sequences were derived from peripheral blood, sampled from a patient treated with radiotherapy plus ipilimumab. The chain links TRBV4-3 to TRBJ1-2, with a weak D call TRBD1 (5 bases). The sequence was collected from a human donor with non-small cell lung cancer who had stable disease on radiotherapy plus ipilimumab. The CDR3 reads CASSRSAGRGPEGYTF. CDR3 DNA sequence: TGCGCCAGCAGCCGCTCGGCGGGACGGGGTCCGGAAGGCTACACCTTC.